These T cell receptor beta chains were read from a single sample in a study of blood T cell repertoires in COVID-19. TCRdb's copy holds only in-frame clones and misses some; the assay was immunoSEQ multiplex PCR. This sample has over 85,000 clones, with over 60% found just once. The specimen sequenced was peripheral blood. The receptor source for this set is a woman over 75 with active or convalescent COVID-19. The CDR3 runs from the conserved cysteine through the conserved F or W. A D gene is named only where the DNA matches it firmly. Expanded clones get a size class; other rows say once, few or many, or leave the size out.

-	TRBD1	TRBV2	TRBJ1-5	TGTGCCAGCAGCCTGGACAGGGGTAATTTTCAGCCCCAGCATTTT	CASSLDRGNFQPQHF
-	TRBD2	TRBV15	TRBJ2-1	TGTGCCACAAGCGGGAGATCCAATGAGCAGTTCTTC	CATSGRSNEQFF
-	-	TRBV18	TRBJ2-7	TGTGCCAGCTCACCACCCGAGGTTCGGTACGAGCAGTACTTC	CASSPPEVRYEQYF
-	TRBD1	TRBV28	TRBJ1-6	TGTGCCAGCACGTCACCGGGACAGGGCTATTCACCCCTCCACTTT	CASTSPGQGYSPLHF
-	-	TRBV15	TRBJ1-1	TGTGCCACCAGCAGAGATATTGGGGCGAACACTGAAGCTTTCTTT	CATSRDIGANTEAFF
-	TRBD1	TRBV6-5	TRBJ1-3	TGTGCCAGCAGTTACCAATACCCCACAGGGGCGGACACCATATATTTT	CASSYQYPTGADTIYF
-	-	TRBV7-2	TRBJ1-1	TGTGCCAGCAGCACACAACAGGGATTGGGAACTGAAGCTTTCTTT	CASSTQQGLGTEAFF
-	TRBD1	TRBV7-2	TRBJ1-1	TGTGCCAGCAGCTTAAGACAGGGCACTGAAGCTTTCTTT	CASSLRQGTEAFF
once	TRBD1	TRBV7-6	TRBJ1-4	TGTGCCAGCAGGGCCGGGACAGCTAATGAAAAACTGTTTTTT	CASRAGTANEKLFF
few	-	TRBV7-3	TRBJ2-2	TGTGCCAGCAGGCTAAACAGGGATACCGGGGAGCTGTTTTTT	CASRLNRDTGELFF
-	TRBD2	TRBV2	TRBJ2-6	TGTGCCAGCAGTGAAGCGCTTGGAGGACTAGTCGTTCTCTCTGGGGCCAACGTCCTGACTTTC	CASSEALGGLVVLSGANVLTF
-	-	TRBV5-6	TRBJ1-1	TGTGCCAGCAGCATCCGGGGATGGGGCACTGAAGCTTTCTTT	CASSIRGWGTEAFF
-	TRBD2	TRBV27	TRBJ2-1	TGTGCCAGCAGTACCTTGCGGACTATAGCGGGAGAGAGGAATGAGCAGTTCTTC	CASSTLRTIAGERNEQFF
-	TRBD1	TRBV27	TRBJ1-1	TGTGCCAGCAGCCAGGGGGGAGGTGGGACTGAAGCTTTCTTT	CASSQGGGGTEAFF
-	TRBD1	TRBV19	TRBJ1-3	TGTGCCAGTAGTACGCGGACAGGGTCTGGAAACACCATATATTTT	CASSTRTGSGNTIYF
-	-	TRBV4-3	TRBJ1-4	TGCGCCAGCAGCCCTATTGGCGGGGGGTTTTATGAAAAACTGTTTTTT	CASSPIGGGFYEKLFF
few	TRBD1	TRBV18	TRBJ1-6	TGTGCCAGCTCACCAAACTCCGGGACAGCCATAAATTCACCCCTCCACTTT	CASSPNSGTAINSPLHF
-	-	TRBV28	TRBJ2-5	TGTGCCAGCAGCCCCTTGTCGTTTGAAGGGGTACGGACCCAGTACTTC	CASSPLSFEGVRTQYF
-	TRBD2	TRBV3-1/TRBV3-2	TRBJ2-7	TGTGCCAGCAGCCCCCCTTTGGGTCTAGCGGGAGGTGCCGAGCAGTACTTC	CASSPPLGLAGGAEQYF
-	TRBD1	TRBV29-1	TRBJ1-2	TGCAGCGTTCACCGAGGACAGGGTAAACGGGATGGCTACACCTTC	CSVHRGQGKRDGYTF
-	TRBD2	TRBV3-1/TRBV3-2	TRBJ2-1	TGTGCCAGCAGCCAAGAGACTAGCGGGAAATATTGGAATGAGCAGTTCTTC	CASSQETSGKYWNEQFF
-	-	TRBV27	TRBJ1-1	TGTGCCAGCAGTTCCATCCTGAACACTGAAGCTTTCTTT	CASSSILNTEAFF
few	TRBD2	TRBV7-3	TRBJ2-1	TGTGCCAGCAGCGGGGGACTAACCTATGAGCAGTTCTTC	CASSGGLTYEQFF
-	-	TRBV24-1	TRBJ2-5	TGTGCCACCAGTGGCGCAGGGGCCGAGACCCAGTACTTC	CATSGAGAETQYF
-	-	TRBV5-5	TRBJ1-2	TGTGCCAGCAGCTTGGCCGTAGGAGGCTATGGCTACACCTTC	CASSLAVGGYGYTF
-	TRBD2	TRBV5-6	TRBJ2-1	TGTGCCAGCAGACTAAGCGGGGGCTCCTACAATGAGCAGTTCTTC	CASRLSGGSYNEQFF
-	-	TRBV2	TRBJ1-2	TGTGCCAGCAGTGAAAGGGGACTAGAAGGAGGCTACACCTTC	CASSERGLEGGYTF
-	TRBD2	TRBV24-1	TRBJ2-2	TGTGCCACCAGTGGACCAGGGACTAGCGGAGCCACCGGGGAGCTGTTTTTT	CATSGPGTSGATGELFF
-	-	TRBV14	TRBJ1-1	TGTGCCAGCAGCCGCCAGGTGAACACTGAAGCTTTCTTT	CASSRQVNTEAFF
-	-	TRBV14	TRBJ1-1	TGTGCCAGCAGCTCCGGCCCAGGGACTGAAGCTTTCTTT	CASSSGPGTEAFF
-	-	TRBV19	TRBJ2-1	TGTGCCAGTAGTGAGGACAGCTGGGGGAATGAGCAGTTCTTC	CASSEDSWGNEQFF
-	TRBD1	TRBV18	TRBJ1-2	TGTGCCAGCTCGGACAGGGGCAAGTATGGCTACACCTTC	CASSDRGKYGYTF
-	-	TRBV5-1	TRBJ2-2	TGCGCCAGCAGCTTGGTGGAGCGGAACACCGGGGAGCTGTTTTTT	CASSLVERNTGELFF
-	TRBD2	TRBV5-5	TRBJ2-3	TGTGCCAGCAGCCTCCGAGCGGGAGAAGCAGATACGCAGTATTTT	CASSLRAGEADTQYF
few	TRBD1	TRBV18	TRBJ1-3	TGTGCCAGCTCAGCGACAGGGGCCGGCTCTGGAAACACCATATATTTT	CASSATGAGSGNTIYF
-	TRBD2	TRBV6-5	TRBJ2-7	TGTGCCAGCAGTTACTCGTTTTCGGGGGGTAACGAGCAGTACTTC	CASSYSFSGGNEQYF
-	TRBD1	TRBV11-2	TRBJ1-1	TGTGCCAGCAGCCCGGGGACAGGGTGGAACACTGAAGCTTTCTTT	CASSPGTGWNTEAFF
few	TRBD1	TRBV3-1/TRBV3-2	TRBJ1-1	TGTGCCAGCAGCCGAGGGACAGGGGACACTGAAGCTTTCTTT	CASSRGTGDTEAFF
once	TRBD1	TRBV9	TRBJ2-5	TGTGCCAGCAGCGTAGCCCCCACAGGGGCCCAAGAGACCCAGTACTTC	CASSVAPTGAQETQYF
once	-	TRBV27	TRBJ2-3	TGTGCCAGCAGTTCCAACGGACAAGCTCCGCAGTATTTT	CASSSNGQAPQYF
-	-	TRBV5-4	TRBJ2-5	TGTGCCAGCAGCTTGGGACAGGCCGAAGAGACCCAGTACTTC	CASSLGQAEETQYF
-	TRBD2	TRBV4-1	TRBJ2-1	TGCGCCAGCAGCCAACCTCAGGGACTAGCGGGAGAGGAAGAGCAGTTCTTC	CASSQPQGLAGEEEQFF
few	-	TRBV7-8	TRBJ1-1	TGTGCCAGCAGCCTTGGCCCCGTAAGAACTGAAGCTTTCTTT	CASSLGPVRTEAFF
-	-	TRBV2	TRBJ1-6	TGTGCCAGCAGTCTTTATGGGGCCAACAATTCACCCCTCCACTTT	CASSLYGANNSPLHF
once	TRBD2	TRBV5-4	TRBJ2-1	TGTGCCAGCAGCTTGGTTCTAGCGGACAATGAGCAGTTCTTC	CASSLVLADNEQFF
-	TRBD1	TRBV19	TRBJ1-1	TGTGCCAGCCTACCGCCGACAGGGGCTCTGGCAGATGAAGCTTTCTTT	CASLPPTGALADEAFF
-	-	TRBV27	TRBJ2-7	TGTGCCAGCAGTTTACGGTCAGGTATCTACGAGCAGTACTTC	CASSLRSGIYEQYF
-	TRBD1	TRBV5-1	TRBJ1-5	TGCGCCCGCAGCTGGGGGGCAGGGGGGCAGCAGCCCCAGCATTTT	CARSWGAGGQQPQHF
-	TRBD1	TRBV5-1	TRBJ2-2	TGCGCCAGCAGCTTCGGGACAGAAAACACCGGGGAGCTGTTTTTT	CASSFGTENTGELFF
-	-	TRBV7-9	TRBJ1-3	TGTGCCAGCCAAAGGCGGGGCTCTGGAAACACCATATATTTT	CASQRRGSGNTIYF
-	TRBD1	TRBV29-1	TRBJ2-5	TGCAGCGTTAACCGTGGGACAGGGAGTCCCGAGACCCAGTACTTC	CSVNRGTGSPETQYF
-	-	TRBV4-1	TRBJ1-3	TGCGCCAGCAGCCAAGATGCCACTACTGGAAACACCATATATTTT	CASSQDATTGNTIYF
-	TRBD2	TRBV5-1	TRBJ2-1	TGCGCCAGCAGCTTGAAGATGGCTAGCGGGAGCCCCTACAATGAGCAGTTCTTC	CASSLKMASGSPYNEQFF